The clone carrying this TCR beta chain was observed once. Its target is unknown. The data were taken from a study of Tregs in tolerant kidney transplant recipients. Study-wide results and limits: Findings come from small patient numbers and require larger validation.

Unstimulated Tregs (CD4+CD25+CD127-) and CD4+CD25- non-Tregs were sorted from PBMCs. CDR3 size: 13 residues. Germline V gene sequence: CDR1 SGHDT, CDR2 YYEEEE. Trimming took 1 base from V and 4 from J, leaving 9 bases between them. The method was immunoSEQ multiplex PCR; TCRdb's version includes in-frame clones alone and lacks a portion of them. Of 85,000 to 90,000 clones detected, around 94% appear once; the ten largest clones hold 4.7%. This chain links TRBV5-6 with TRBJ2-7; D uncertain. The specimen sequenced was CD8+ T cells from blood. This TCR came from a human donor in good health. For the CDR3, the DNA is TGTGCCAGCAGCTTGACAACGTGGTACGAGCAGTACTTC. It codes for CASSLTTWYEQYF.